Below, 29 T cell receptor beta chains from the same sample are listed, as sequenced in a study of tumor-infiltrating lymphocytes in primary liver carcinoma. Germline DNA was extracted too, while blood RNA derived from unsorted whole blood. TCR beta cDNA was reverse-transcribed from roughly 520 ng of total RNA. The reaction used a constant-region primer and ProtoScript II reverse transcriptase. Libraries of TCR beta came from three nested multiplex PCR rounds with slightly modified ARM-PCR. With TRBV1-TRBV30 forward primers and a C-beta reverse primer, the first two PCR rounds were run for 10 to 11 cycles each. TCRdb re-analysed the multiplex PCR reads in MiXCR, keeping a single row per CDR3 protein. Counted here are about 180,000 distinct CDR3 sequences, over 50% occurring once; the ten biggest clones make up under 75%. The sample consisted of peripheral blood. The receptors derive from a man aged 35-49 years with primary liver carcinoma and hepatitis B virus infection.

This clonotype has a handful of counts. The chain combines TRBV12-3 or TRBV12-4 with TRBJ1-6; maybe TRBD1 (5 bases). The CDR3 is made up of 14 amino acids. Trimming shortened V by 5 bases and J by 8 bases, and 13 bases separated the two germline ends. The CDR3 loop is CASSLQSRDSPLHF. The DNA of the CDR3 is TGTGCCAGCAGTCTACAATCCAGGGATTCACCCCTCCACTTT.

This clonotype was seen repeatedly, ten times or more. J is TRBJ1-4 and V is TRBV6-2 or TRBV6-3; the D is unclear. There are 15 residues in the CDR3. Per the germline V gene, CDR1 is MNHEY and CDR2 is SVGEGT. The V end lost 5 bases, the J end lost 5 bases, and 15 bases lay between the germline ends. The CDR3 coding sequence is TGTGCCAGCAGTAACCCAAGAGGAATAAATGAAAAACTGTTTTTT. This translates into CASSNPRGINEKLFF.

Concerning this clonotype: This may be a read error: a much more frequent sequence differs by one nucleotide. The V and J genes are TRBV11-2 and TRBJ2-7, with D perhaps matching TRBD1 (5 bases). There are 14 residues in the CDR3. In germline, CDR1 is SGHAT, CDR2 FQNNGV. Trimming left V 7 bases short and J 3 bases short, with 16 bases between. The CDR3 region is CASNSDRQSYEQYF. The CDR3 DNA is TGTGCCAGCAACTCAGACAGACAGAGCTACGAGCAGTACTTC.

Points on this clonotype: A read error is possible here, since a much larger clone lies one base away. The J gene is TRBJ2-3, the V gene TRBV6-1, with D perhaps TRBD2 (6 bases). Trimming pared 4 bases from V and 0 bases from J, leaving 14 bases between. Germline V gives CDR1 MNHNS, CDR2 SASEGT. This CDR3 region has 16 residues. The CDR3 sequence is CASSVAPSGSTDTQYF. For the CDR3, the DNA is TGTGCCAGCAGTGTAGCTCCCAGCGGGAGCACAGATACGCAGTATTTT.

V and J are TRBV25-1 and TRBJ2-3; tentative D call: TRBD2 (5 bases). The V gene lost 1 base and the J gene lost 4 bases, with 15 bases spanning the gap. CDR3 length: 16 amino acids. Germline CDR1 is MGHDK and CDR2 is SYGVNS. The CDR3 is CASSESIGRVADTQYF. CDR3 bases: TGTGCCAGCAGTGAATCAATCGGGCGGGTTGCAGATACGCAGTATTTT.

Notes on this clonotype: The missing conserved phenylalanine or tryptophan at the end of this CDR3 makes a read error likely. This chain uses TRBV6-8 with TRBJ2-7; 8 bases are a match to TRBD1. From germline, CDR1 is MNHGY and CDR2 SAAAGT. Germline trimming cut 4 bases from V and 7 bases from J; bases unmatched to any gene: 12. This CDR3 contains 15 residues. CDR3 region: CASSWGQVATREQYL. CDR3 bases: TGTGCCAGCAGTTGGGGACAGGTCGCTACGAGAGAGCAGTACTTA.

The V gene is TRBV30, the J gene TRBJ1-6; D possibly corresponds to TRBD1 (5 bases). Germline V CDR1 and CDR2: GTSNPN, SVGIG (reference sequence). The CDR3 length is 14 residues. Trimming left V 1 base short and J 7 bases short, with 11 bases between. CDR3 coding DNA: TGTGCCTGGAGTGCCGGGACTTCAAATTCACCCCTCCACTTT. Its protein is CAWSAGTSNSPLHF.

The chain uses TRBV7-9 and TRBJ2-5; tentatively, D is TRBD1 or TRBD2 (5 bases each). There are 12 residues in the CDR3. V lost 8 bases to trimming and J lost 5 bases, with 12 bases between them. Germline V gives CDR1 SEHNR, CDR2 FQNEAQ (reference sequence). CDR3 loop: CASEGLVETQYF. CDR3 in DNA: TGTGCCAGCGAGGGGCTGGTGGAGACCCAGTACTTC.

The rearrangement uses TRBV10-3 and TRBJ1-1; no clear D gene. With 6 bases removed from V and 5 bases from J, the gap between germline ends came to 13 bases. The CDR3 totals 13 residues. Per the germline V gene, CDR1 is ENHRY and CDR2 is SYGVKD. The CDR3 DNA sequence: TGTGCCATCAGCTCGGGGAGTGGGACTGAAGCTTTCTTT. Protein: CAISSGSGTEAFF.

This clonotype was picked up a small number of times. This chain joins TRBV29-1 and TRBJ2-1; D unresolved. The CDR3 length is 11 residues. Germline V gives CDR1 SQVTM, CDR2 ANQGSEA. Trimming took off 4 bases at V and 6 bases at J, with 7 bases between the two ends. The CDR3 here is CSVVALNEQFF. For the CDR3, the DNA is TGCAGCGTTGTGGCTCTCAATGAGCAGTTCTTC.

This clonotype was seen ten or more times. The J gene is TRBJ2-5, the V gene TRBV11-2; 12 nucleotides match TRBD2. V shed 3 bases, J shed 4 bases, and the junction held 3 bases outside the gene matches. The CDR3 contains 15 residues. Germline lookup yields CDR1 SGHAT and CDR2 FQNNGV. The CDR3 spells CASSFASGRGETQYF. CDR3 in DNA: TGTGCCAGCAGCTTCGCTAGCGGGAGGGGAGAGACCCAGTACTTC.

This clonotype was seen just once. The genes are TRBV2 and TRBJ1-4; 7 bases are a match to TRBD1. V trimming: 3 bases; J trimming: 8 bases; junction bases outside the gene matches: 9. The CDR3 has 15 residues. CDR1 is SNHLY and CDR2 is FYNNEI in the germline V gene. The CDR3 protein is CASSDGTDGDEKLFF. The CDR3 DNA sequence: TGTGCCAGCAGTGATGGGACAGACGGGGACGAAAAACTGTTTTTT. The full variable domain, completed using reference TRBV2 and TRBJ1-4, is EPEVTQTPSHQVTQMGQEVILRCVPISNHLYFYWYRQILGQKVEFLVSFYNNEISEKSEIFDDQFSVERPDGSNFTLKIRSTKLEDSAMYFCASSDGTDGDEKLFFGSGTQLSVL.

Turning to this clonotype: The junction and the germline gene differ at one end; a read error may be behind it. The chain links TRBV7-8 to TRBJ2-1, with TRBD2 matching 9 bases. The germline V gene has CDR1 SGHVS and CDR2 FQNEAQ. The CDR3 has 15 residues. The CDR3 region has the DNA TGTGCCAACAGCTCTAGCGGGACAGCCTACAATGAGCAGTTCTTC. Encoded protein: CANSSSGTAYNEQFF.

This sequence joins TRBV11-2 and TRBJ2-2; 12 bases are a match to TRBD1. Losses at the gene ends were 5 bases for V and 7 bases for J; bases not matched to a gene: 8. The CDR3 is 16 residues long. Germline assignment: CDR1 SGHAT and CDR2 FQNNGV. The CDR3 spells CASSTGQGARDGELFF. DNA for the CDR3: TGTGCCAGCAGCACGGGACAGGGGGCAAGGGACGGGGAGCTGTTTTTT.

In its sample, this clonotype was seen once. The chain combines TRBV18 with TRBJ2-1, with D perhaps matching TRBD2 (6 bases). Trimming removed 2 bases from V and 8 bases from J, with 13 bases in between. The CDR3 totals 14 residues. Germline V gene data show CDR1 as KGHSH and CDR2 as LQKENI. CDR3 sequence (DNA): TGTGCCAGCTCACCAGGGGGAGCGGGCTATGAGCAGTTCTTC. Translation: CASSPGGAGYEQFF.

This clonotype has at least ten counts. The chain uses TRBV14 and TRBJ2-1; D not resolved. CDR1 and CDR2 from the germline V gene are SGHDN and FVKESK. The CDR3 sequence is 13 residues long. V was trimmed by 1 base and J by 8 bases, leaving 9 bases between them. The CDR3 bases are TGTGCCAGCAGCCAAGGGACGGTGCATGAGCAGTTCTTC. It codes for CASSQGTVHEQFF.

Notes on this clonotype: Compared with germline, one end of the junction differs, possibly owing to a read error. J is TRBJ2-5 and V is TRBV12-3 or TRBV12-4, with D uncertain. This CDR3 is 14 amino acids long. The CDR3 protein is CANSNHIGSETQYF. The DNA for the CDR3 is TGTGCCAACAGTAACCACATAGGTTCAGAGACCCAGTACTTC.

As concerns this clonotype: The junction departs from the called germline gene at one end, perhaps through a read error. V is TRBV5-4 and J is TRBJ1-2; 7 nucleotides match TRBD1. In germline, CDR1 is SGHNT, CDR2 YYREEE (reference sequence). The CDR3 extends over 14 amino acids. The CDR3 region has the DNA TGTACCAGCAGCTTGGAAGGGGGCATCTATGGCTACACCTTC. Its translation: CTSSLEGGIYGYTF.

This chain connects TRBV4-1 to TRBJ2-2, with 7 positions matching TRBD2. J was trimmed by 0 bases and V by 0 bases; bases with no gene match: 7. The CDR3 consists of 18 residues. Germline lookup yields CDR1 MGHRA and CDR2 YSYEKL. In nucleotides, the CDR3 is TGCGCCAGCAGCCAAGATCATCTGGCGGGAGCGAACACCGGGGAGCTGTTTTTT. Translating it yields CASSQDHLAGANTGELFF.

The chain is built from TRBV30 and TRBJ2-3; D is perhaps TRBD2 (6 bases). Deletions cut 2 bases from V and 5 bases from J, with 8 bases between. The CDR3 loop spans 12 amino acids. Germline CDR1 and CDR2: GTSNPN and SVGIG (reference sequence). CDR3 in DNA: TGTGCCTGGAGTCCGACTAGAGATACGCAGTATTTT. Translating gives CAWSPTRDTQYF.

This clonotype came up a few times. The rearrangement links TRBV7-9 to TRBJ2-7; 11 bases match TRBD2. Trimming cost V 5 bases and J 3 bases; bases outside gene matches: 3. This CDR3 comprises 14 residues. Germline CDR1 SEHNR, CDR2 FQNEAQ (reference sequence). The chain's CDR3 is CASSRTSGGYEQYF. CDR3 nucleotides: TGTGCCAGCAGCCGTACTAGCGGGGGCTACGAGCAGTACTTC.

This chain connects TRBV6-6 to TRBJ2-1, with 9 nucleotides matching TRBD2. This CDR3 has 16 amino acids. With 5 bases clipped from V and 9 bases from J, the junction kept 14 bases outside the gene matches. In germline, CDR1 is MNHNY, CDR2 SVGAGI (reference sequence). This chain's CDR3 is CASSTPGISGSGEQFF. CDR3 sequence (DNA): TGTGCCAGCAGTACTCCCGGGATTAGCGGGAGCGGTGAGCAGTTCTTC.

The chain combines TRBV29-1 with TRBJ2-1; 7 nucleotides match TRBD1. The trim removed 7 bases at V and 10 bases at J, leaving 4 bases unmatched. This CDR3 contains 10 residues. CDR1 and CDR2 from the germline V gene are SQVTM and ANQGSEA. As DNA, the CDR3 is TGCAGCGGCGTGACAGGGGAGCAGTTCTTC. This codes for CSGVTGEQFF.

Notes on this clonotype: Compared with germline, one end of the junction differs, possibly owing to a read error. This chain connects TRBV6-1 to TRBJ2-4; 7 bases fit TRBD2. Germline loops: CDR1 MNHNS, CDR2 SASEGT. The CDR3 totals 15 residues. The CDR3 DNA is TGTGCCAGCAGCCTCTCTAGGGAGGGCAAAAACATTCAGAACTTC. Its translation: CASSLSREGKNIQNF.

Note on this clonotype: The germline gene is not matched at one end of the junction; a read error may be the cause. The chain has TRBV6-2 or TRBV6-3 and TRBJ2-5, with 8 bases identical to TRBD2. The germline V gene encodes CDR1 MNHEY and CDR2 SVGEGT. This CDR3 is built from 15 residues. CDR3 residues: CVSSYLAGLQETQYF. CDR3 DNA sequence: TGTGTCAGCAGTTACCTAGCGGGCCTCCAAGAGACCCAGTACTTC.

This rearrangement joins TRBV10-3 to TRBJ2-3; perhaps TRBD2 as D (6 bases). This CDR3 is 14 amino acids long. Germline V gene sequence: CDR1 ENHRY, CDR2 SYGVKD. Trimming left V 10 bases short and J 3 bases short, with 17 bases between. The CDR3 loop is CATTSTLDTDTQYF. CDR3 nucleotide sequence: TGTGCCACCACTAGCACCCTGGATACAGATACGCAGTATTTT.

Remarks on this clonotype: A single base separates this from a much larger clone, so it may be a read error. The rearrangement links TRBV29-1 to TRBJ2-7; D gene unclear. Trimming pared 6 bases from V and 0 bases from J, leaving 9 bases between. This CDR3 comprises 12 residues. Germline V lookup: CDR1 SQVTM, CDR2 ANQGSEA. The CDR3: CSVYKGSYEQYF. DNA of the CDR3: TGCAGCGTCTACAAAGGCTCCTACGAGCAGTACTTC.

CDR3 DNA sequence: TGTGCCAGCAGTGATCCCATACTAGCGGTTCAAGAGACCCAGTACTTC. Translation: CASSDPILAVQETQYF. The chain has TRBV6-6 and TRBJ2-5, with 8 nucleotides matching TRBD2. Germline CDR1 reads MNHNY; CDR2 reads SVGAGI (reference sequence). With V trimmed by 5 bases and J by 2 bases, 10 bases remained unmatched. The CDR3 loop spans 16 amino acids.

The V and J genes are TRBV11-2 and TRBJ2-7; 10 bases agree with TRBD1. The junction had 4 bases not matched to a gene; V was cut back by 4 bases and J by 4 bases. This CDR3 spans 14 amino acids. Per germline, CDR1 SGHAT and CDR2 FQNNGV. The CDR3 protein is CASSSGQGEYEQYF. DNA of the CDR3: TGTGCCAGCAGCTCTGGACAGGGGGAGTACGAGCAGTACTTC.